This TCR beta chain emerged from a study of blood T cells in healthy people across ages. With a J-beta primer mix and a sample-barcoded 5' primer, a second PCR ran about 6 to 11 cycles. TCRdb used MiXCR to reprocess the 5' RACE reads, holding one entry per CDR3 protein. The sample holds 850,000 to 1,000,000 distinct CDR3 sequences; 48% are singletons and the top ten take about an eighth. The CDR3 contains 14 residues. V lost 4 bases to trimming and J lost 4 bases, with 10 bases between them. Germline V CDR1 and CDR2: MNHEY, SMNVEV (reference sequence). This clonotype turned up a few times. Caucasian individuals from Russia who were healthy and aged about 6 to 100 acted as donors.

Input material: blood. This sequence originates from a man aged 25-45 years in good health. The V gene is TRBV27, the J gene TRBJ1-4, with unresolved D. CDR3 amino acids: CASSSNGRNEKLFF. The CDR3 DNA reads TGTGCCAGCAGTTCAAACGGCCGTAATGAAAAACTGTTTTTT. The full variable domain, completed using reference TRBV27 and TRBJ1-4, is EAQVTQNPRYLITVTGKKLTVTCSQNMNHEYMSWYRQDPGLGLRQIYYSMNVEVTDKGDVPEGYKVSRKEKRNFPLILESPSPNQTSLYFCASSSNGRNEKLFFGSGTQLSVL.